The 32 T cell receptor beta chains below come from one sample, sequenced in a study of T cells in Graves' hyperthyroidism and ophthalmopathy. Authors of the study amplified TCR beta CDR3 regions from RNA transcripts. TCR CDR3 regions were first amplified by RT-PCR with HTBI primers. MiXCR, applied by TCRdb to the multiplex PCR reads, yields one record per CDR3 protein. The data show 450,000 to 650,000 distinct CDR3 sequences, less than 25% seen once. Specimen: blood. These receptors came from a man between 18 and 35 years old with Graves' hyperthyroidism.

V gene TRBV6-7 combines with J gene TRBJ2-7, with D maybe TRBD1 (5 bases). TRBV6-7 is treated as an ORF (open reading frame) with a function not yet certain. CDR3 length equals 16 residues. The V gene lost 6 bases and the J gene lost 2 bases, with 20 bases spanning the gap. CDR3 bases: TGTGCCAGCAGAGTGCTTCCAGGGCCGGACACCTACGAGCAGTACTTC. This gives the protein CASRVLPGPDTYEQYF.

The chain combines TRBV20-1 with TRBJ1-2; D uncertain. CDR3 size: 12 residues. V lost 3 bases and J lost 8, with 13 bases in between. Germline loops: CDR1 DFQATT, CDR2 SNEGSKA (reference sequence). CDR3 residues: CSARRVVGGYTF. The DNA of the CDR3 is TGCAGTGCTAGGCGGGTGGTGGGCGGCTACACCTTC.

There are many counts of this clonotype. The rearrangement joins TRBV4-1 to TRBJ2-4; TRBD1 matches 7 bases. This CDR3 is built from 19 residues. CDR1 is MGHRA, CDR2 YSYEKL, per germline. V dropped 2 bases and J dropped 0; count of bases not matched to a gene: 13. Written as DNA, the CDR3 is TGCGCCAGCAGCCAATCTGACCCCCGGGACAGAGTAGCCAAAAACATTCAGTACTTC. This sequence encodes CASSQSDPRDRVAKNIQYF.

This clonotype appeared many times. V gene TRBV11-2 combines with J gene TRBJ1-1; tentatively, D is TRBD1 (6 bases). The V end was cut by 0 bases, the J end by 8 bases, with 10 bases between. CDR1 SGHAT and CDR2 FQNNGV come from the germline V gene. There are 13 residues in the CDR3. CDR3 DNA sequence: TGTGCCAGCAGCTTAGAGGGGGCAGGCGAAGCTTTCTTT. This gives the protein CASSLEGAGEAFF.

The chain links TRBV28 to TRBJ2-7, with TRBD2 identical over 12 bases. This CDR3 comprises 16 residues. From germline, CDR1 is MDHEN and CDR2 SYDVKM. V was clipped by 5 bases and J by 2 bases; unmatched bases: 7. The DNA of the CDR3 is TGTGCCAGCAGTGGGGGGACTAGCGGGCCGACCTACGAGCAGTACTTC. Protein: CASSGGTSGPTYEQYF.

This clonotype appeared many times. The V call is TRBV6-1, the J call TRBJ2-7; 7 positions agree with TRBD1. Germline V gives CDR1 MNHNS, CDR2 SASEGT. V lost 3 bases, J lost 4 bases, and 9 bases stayed unmatched. This CDR3 region has 15 residues. Here the CDR3 reads CASSDPGTAYYEQYF. CDR3 in DNA: TGTGCCAGCAGTGACCCCGGGACAGCCTATTACGAGCAGTACTTC.

This clonotype was found many times. This chain connects TRBV28 to TRBJ1-2, with a weak D call TRBD1 (6 bases). This CDR3 is built from 13 residues. Germline V gene data show CDR1 as MDHEN and CDR2 as SYDVKM. V was clipped by 5 bases and J by 4 bases, with 11 bases between them. In nucleotides, the CDR3 is TGTGCCAGCAGTCCAGGGGTTACCTATGGCTACACCTTC. Protein product: CASSPGVTYGYTF.

The chain carries TRBV12-3 or TRBV12-4 and TRBJ1-1; D is ambiguous. With 6 bases removed from V and 5 bases from J, the gap between germline ends came to 16 bases. The CDR3 covers 14 residues. In nucleotides, the CDR3 is TGTGCCAGCAGGCTTTTAACCCTAGGTACTGAAGCTTTCTTT. Protein: CASRLLTLGTEAFF.

This clonotype was seen more than once but under ten times. The genes are TRBV20-1 and TRBJ1-5; D is unresolved. V gave up 2 bases and J gave up 5 bases, with 16 bases separating them. The length of the CDR3 is 15 residues. Germline V gives CDR1 DFQATT, CDR2 SNEGSKA (reference sequence). The CDR3 DNA follows: TGCAGTGCTAGAATAAGACACCCAGGCGATCAGCCCCAGCATTTT. It codes for CSARIRHPGDQPQHF.

CDR3 amino acids: CASSQPSGGMHEQYF. Here the CDR3 DNA reads TGCGCCAGCAGCCAACCGTCAGGGGGGATGCACGAGCAGTACTTC. V usage is TRBV4-1 and J usage is TRBJ2-7; the D gene is possibly TRBD1 (7 bases). Germline CDR1 is MGHRA and CDR2 is YSYEKL. The CDR3 loop spans 15 amino acids. Deletions cut 2 bases from V and 5 bases from J, with 16 bases between.

This clonotype was detected only a few times. The V call is TRBV20-1, the J call TRBJ2-5; D remains ambiguous. Germline lookup yields CDR1 DFQATT and CDR2 SNEGSKA (reference sequence). CDR3 length equals 15 residues. V was cut by 1 base and J by 2 bases, with 14 bases left in between. The CDR3 DNA reads TGCAGTGCTAGAGTCTTTGGAAAATCACAAGAGACCCAGTACTTC. Amino acids: CSARVFGKSQETQYF.

At least ten counts were recorded for this clonotype. V is TRBV12-3 or TRBV12-4 and J is TRBJ1-2, with 7 positions matching TRBD1. V lost 3 bases to trimming and J lost 6 bases; unmatched junction nucleotides: 10. The CDR3 length is 15 residues. CDR3 bases: TGTGCCAGCAGTTTTGAAGACAGGGATATGGATGGCTACACCTTC. It codes for CASSFEDRDMDGYTF.

This clonotype has a count of ten or more. The chain recombines TRBV28 with TRBJ1-5, with 7 bases lining up with TRBD1. Germline V gene sequence: CDR1 MDHEN, CDR2 SYDVKM. The trim removed 4 bases at V and 1 base at J, leaving 4 bases unmatched. This CDR3 is 15 amino acids long. CDR3 region: CASSSLTGSNQPQHF. CDR3 nucleotide sequence: TGTGCCAGCAGTTCCCTGACAGGGAGCAATCAGCCCCAGCATTTT.

The chain is built from TRBV3-1 and TRBJ2-4; 7 bases map to TRBD2. The CDR3 covers 15 residues. The junction had 3 bases not matched to a gene; V was cut back by 0 bases and J by 4 bases. The V gene's germline CDR1 is LGHDT and CDR2 YNNKEL (reference sequence). The CDR3 nucleotides read TGTGCCAGCAGCCAAGAGGGAGGGGTAAAAAACATTCAGTACTTC. Amino acid sequence: CASSQEGGVKNIQYF.

The chain links TRBV27 to TRBJ2-2; D remains ambiguous. This CDR3 has 15 amino acids. Germline CDR1 is MNHEY and CDR2 is SMNVEV (reference sequence). Trimming took 3 bases from V and 1 from J, leaving 9 bases between them. The CDR3: CASSLNLMNTGELFF. Here the CDR3 DNA reads TGTGCCAGCAGTTTGAACCTTATGAACACCGGGGAGCTGTTTTTT.

Many counts were recorded for this clonotype. J is TRBJ1-5 and V is TRBV18; 7 positions agree with TRBD1. Germline lookup yields CDR1 KGHSH and CDR2 LQKENI. Trimming cost V 5 bases and J 5 bases; bases outside gene matches: 3. The CDR3 extends over 13 amino acids. The CDR3 sequence: CASSGGQYQPQHF. CDR3 nucleotide sequence: TGTGCCAGCTCAGGGGGACAGTATCAGCCCCAGCATTTT.

This clonotype has a single count. The genes are TRBV28 and TRBJ2-5, with 14 bases aligning to TRBD2. Looked up from germline, CDR1 is MDHEN and CDR2 is SYDVKM. V lost 7 bases, J lost 5 bases, and 6 bases stayed unmatched. The CDR3 runs 15 residues. CDR3 sequence (DNA): TGTGCCAGCACTTCGACTAGCGGGAGGGCGGAGACCCAGTACTTC. Protein: CASTSTSGRAETQYF.

V gene TRBV6-5 combines with J gene TRBJ1-1; D unclear. Germline V lookup: CDR1 MNHEY, CDR2 SVGAGI. The CDR3 totals 16 residues. V was pared by 2 bases and J by 7 bases, with 20 bases between. CDR3 protein: CASSYDFVGSTYEAFF. CDR3 coding DNA: TGTGCCAGCAGTTACGATTTTGTGGGCAGTACCTATGAAGCTTTCTTT.

This clonotype was detected ten times or more. V gene TRBV7-2 combines with J gene TRBJ1-2; possibly TRBD1 for D (5 bases). The CDR3 totals 16 residues. Germline CDR1 is SGHTA and CDR2 is FQGNSA. V gave up 5 bases and J gave up 3 bases, with 19 bases separating them. The chain's CDR3 is CASSPLGTRADYGYTF. The DNA for the CDR3 is TGTGCCAGCAGCCCCTTAGGGACGAGGGCCGACTATGGCTACACCTTC.

V is TRBV28 and J is TRBJ2-6, with D tentatively TRBD2 (5 bases). The germline V and J ends were trimmed by 5 bases and 5 bases, with 10 bases remaining between them. Germline V gene lookup returns CDR1 MDHEN and CDR2 SYDVKM. The CDR3 has 14 amino acids. The CDR3 nucleotides are TGTGCCAGCAGTCTTCGGGAATGGGCCAACGTCCTGACTTTC. It translates to CASSLREWANVLTF. The full variable domain, in which reference TRBV28 and TRBJ2-6 provide the parts outside the CDR3, is DVKVTQSSRYLVKRTGEKVFLECVQDMDHENMFWYRQDPGLGLRLIYFSYDVKMKEKGDIPEGYSVSREKKERFSLILESASTNQTSMYLCASSLREWANVLTFGAGSRLTVL.

This clonotype was recorded a few times. This may stem from a read error, because a much larger clone lies one nucleotide away. V is TRBV28 and J is TRBJ1-1, with D hard to call. The CDR3 is made up of 16 amino acids. Germline-derived CDR1 and CDR2 are MDHEN and SYDVKM. Deletions cut 5 bases from V and 1 base from J, with 17 bases between. The CDR3 spells CASSPRPGITNTEAFF. The DNA of the CDR3 is TGTGCCAGCAGTCCCCGACCGGGCATCACGAACACTGAAGCTTTCTTT.

This clonotype was found many times. The chain links TRBV27 to TRBJ1-1; D might be TRBD1 (5 bases). The germline V gene encodes CDR1 MNHEY and CDR2 SMNVEV (reference sequence). This CDR3 has 14 residues. The V and J ends lost 7 bases and 1 base respectively, with 13 bases between them. The CDR3 spells CASTLSGQNTEAFF. The CDR3 DNA follows: TGTGCCAGCACCCTTTCCGGACAGAACACTGAAGCTTTCTTT.

This clonotype was seen more than once but under ten times. At one of its ends the junction is not consistent with the germline gene, which may arise from a read error. J is TRBJ2-5 and V is TRBV4-1; D gene ambiguous. The germline CDR1 and CDR2 sequences are MGHRA and YSYEKL. CDR3 length equals 17 residues. The CDR3 DNA sequence: TGCGCCAGCGCCCCGGAAAGCGTTCAGGCGTTAAGTGCGACCCAGCACTTC. Translating it yields CASAPESVQALSATQHF.

This clonotype appeared many times. V is TRBV27 and J is TRBJ2-5; maybe TRBD2 (6 bases). The CDR3 totals 14 residues. Germline values: CDR1 MNHEY, CDR2 SMNVEV (reference sequence). Trimming shortened V by 0 bases and J by 3 bases, and 8 bases separated the two germline ends. The CDR3 coding sequence is TGTGCCAGCAGTTTATCGTGGGGGGAAGAGACCCAGTACTTC. Encoded protein: CASSLSWGEETQYF.

This clonotype was recorded a few times. The V gene is TRBV28, the J gene TRBJ1-2; 7 nucleotides agree with TRBD1. The trim removed 5 bases at V and 4 bases at J, leaving 13 bases unmatched. This CDR3 comprises 16 residues. Germline V gene data show CDR1 as MDHEN and CDR2 as SYDVKM. The CDR3 sequence is CASSPRTGGFLYGYTF. Here the CDR3 DNA reads TGTGCCAGCAGTCCTCGGACAGGAGGGTTCCTCTATGGCTACACCTTC.

This clonotype was detected ten times or more. This sequence joins TRBV2 and TRBJ1-5; D not certain. Germline CDR1 and CDR2: SNHLY and FYNNEI. Trimming removed 2 bases at V and 6 bases at J, with 8 bases between. This CDR3 has 13 residues. CDR3 sequence (DNA): TGTGCCAGCAGTGAACAAGTTGGTCAGCCCCAGCATTTT. Encoded protein: CASSEQVGQPQHF.

This clonotype was recorded many times. The rearrangement joins TRBV28 to TRBJ1-5; 9 bases are a match to TRBD1. The CDR3 length is 13 residues. Trimming at V came to 8 bases and at J to 5 bases, leaving 4 bases not matched to a gene. CDR1 and CDR2 (germline): MDHEN, SYDVKM. Written as DNA, the CDR3 is TGTGCCAGCTGGGGACAGGGCCATCAGCCCCAGCATTTT. It encodes CASWGQGHQPQHF.

This clonotype occurred once. The V and J genes are TRBV5-1 and TRBJ2-7; 7 nucleotides match TRBD1. The V gene's germline CDR1 is SGHRS and CDR2 YFSETQ. V was pared by 4 bases and J by 7 bases, with 14 bases of the junction left unmatched. The CDR3 totals 15 residues. The CDR3 bases are TGCGCCAGCAGCGGAACGGGACAGAACCTACGGGAGCAGTACTTC. Its protein is CASSGTGQNLREQYF.

This clonotype was seen ten or more times. V gene TRBV12-5 combines with J gene TRBJ1-3; possibly TRBD1 for D (5 bases). The length of the CDR3 is 14 residues. Germline assignment: CDR1 LGHNT and CDR2 FRNRAP. V was clipped by 5 bases and J by 1 base, with 9 bases between them. The DNA of the CDR3 is TGTGCTAGTGGTCTCCAGGGTTCTGGAAACACCATATATTTT. Translated, it gives CASGLQGSGNTIYF.

The sample holds many counts of this clonotype. The chain uses TRBV2 and TRBJ1-2; TRBD1 agrees at 8 bases. V shed 6 bases, J shed 4 bases, and the junction held 10 bases outside the gene matches. This CDR3 is built from 15 residues. Per germline, CDR1 SNHLY and CDR2 FYNNEI. The CDR3 nucleotides are TGTGCCAGCAGAGAGCAGGGGGCTTACACCTATGGCTACACCTTC. Translating it yields CASREQGAYTYGYTF.

This clonotype was seen once. The rearrangement uses TRBV12-3 or TRBV12-4 and TRBJ1-2, with a tentative D call TRBD1 (5 bases). The CDR3 totals 14 residues. V gave up 5 bases and J gave up 8 bases, with 18 bases separating them. Here the CDR3 reads CASSETGTTRGYTF. The CDR3, as DNA: TGTGCCAGCAGTGAAACCGGGACCACCCGCGGCTACACCTTC.

The chain combines TRBV6-1 with TRBJ1-1, with unresolved D. Between the trimmed V and J ends, which lost 3 bases and 3 bases, there was a span of 11 bases. Germline CDR1 is MNHNS and CDR2 is SASEGT. The CDR3 extends over 14 amino acids. The CDR3 protein is CASSEDLVDTEAFF. The CDR3 DNA is TGTGCCAGCAGTGAGGATCTGGTGGACACTGAAGCTTTCTTT.